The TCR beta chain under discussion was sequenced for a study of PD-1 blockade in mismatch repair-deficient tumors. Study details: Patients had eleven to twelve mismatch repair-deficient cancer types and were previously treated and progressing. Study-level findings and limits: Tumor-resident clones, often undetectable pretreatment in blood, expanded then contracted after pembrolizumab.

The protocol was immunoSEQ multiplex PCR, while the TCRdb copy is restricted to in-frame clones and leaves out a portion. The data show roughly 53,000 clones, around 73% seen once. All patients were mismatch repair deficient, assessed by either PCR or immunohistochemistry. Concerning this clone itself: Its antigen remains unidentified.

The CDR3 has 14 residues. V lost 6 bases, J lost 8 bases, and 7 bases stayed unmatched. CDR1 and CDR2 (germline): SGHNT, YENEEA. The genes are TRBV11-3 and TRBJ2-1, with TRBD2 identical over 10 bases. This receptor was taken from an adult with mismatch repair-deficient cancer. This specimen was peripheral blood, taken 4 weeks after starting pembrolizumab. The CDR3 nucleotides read TGTGCCAGCAGTCCTGGGACTAGCGTCGATGAGCAGTTCTTC. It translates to CASSPGTSVDEQFF.